The 29 T cell receptor beta chains below were found in one sample sequenced in a study of regulatory T cells in long-lasting Graves disease. iRepertoire HTBI primers and Arm-PCR of CDR3 regions built TCR beta libraries. MiXCR, run by TCRdb on the multiplex PCR reads, gives a single entry per CDR3 protein. The table lists hundreds of thousands of distinct CDR3 sequences, around 15% of them singletons. Time point given: newly diagnosed GD, antithyroid drugs for less than 3 months. The TCR library was prepared using RNA isolated from PBMCs. The same data also went into a second study, on T cells in Graves' hyperthyroidism and ophthalmopathy.

The source was peripheral blood mononuclear cells (PBMCs), collected at new diagnosis, from a patient treated with antithyroid drugs. The receptors come from a middle-aged woman with Graves disease.

Ten or more counts support this clonotype. This chain joins TRBV2 and TRBJ2-2; 12 bases agree with TRBD1. Trimming removed 8 bases from V and 7 bases from J; junction bases left unmatched: 11. The CDR3 is 16 residues long. Germline CDR1 is SNHLY and CDR2 is FYNNEI. The CDR3: CASGGQGAPRGGELFF. DNA for the CDR3: TGTGCCAGCGGGGGACAGGGGGCTCCCCGGGGCGGGGAGCTGTTTTTT. The entire variable domain, with the rest obtained from reference TRBV2 and TRBJ2-2, is as follows: EPEVTQTPSHQVTQMGQEVILRCVPISNHLYFYWYRQILGQKVEFLVSFYNNEISEKSEIFDDQFSVERPDGSNFTLKIRSTKLEDSAMYFCASGGQGAPRGGELFFGEGSRLTVL.

In its sample, this clonotype was seen many times. The chain employs TRBV2 and TRBJ2-7, with D perhaps TRBD1 (5 bases). This CDR3 region has 14 residues. The germline gives CDR1 SNHLY, CDR2 FYNNEI. V was shortened by 3 bases and J by 2 bases, with 11 bases between the two germline ends. In DNA form, the CDR3 reads TGTGCCAGCAGTGACTCGCTAGGGGCCTACGAGCAGTACTTC. Its protein product is CASSDSLGAYEQYF.

This clonotype was seen repeatedly, ten times or more. The rearrangement links TRBV28 to TRBJ2-1; 7 bases fit TRBD2. This CDR3 has 15 residues. V trimming: 8 bases; J trimming: 6 bases; junction bases outside the gene matches: 13. The V gene's germline CDR1 is MDHEN and CDR2 SYDVKM. The CDR3 region has the DNA TGTGCCAGCGGTCGACAGCGGGGCCTATCCAATGAGCAGTTCTTC. Residues: CASGRQRGLSNEQFF.

There are a few counts of this clonotype. The V and J genes are TRBV19 and TRBJ1-2; D is unclear. The germline V gene has CDR1 LNHDA and CDR2 SQIVND (reference sequence). The CDR3 consists of 16 residues. Trimming stripped 4 bases from V and 3 bases from J, with 18 bases between. The CDR3 DNA reads as TGTGCCAGTAGTACCCCCCCGTTGACCCAATACTATGGCTACACCTTC. This sequence encodes CASSTPPLTQYYGYTF.

V and J are TRBV7-9 and TRBJ1-3; D gene unclear. In germline, CDR1 is SEHNR, CDR2 FQNEAQ (reference sequence). The CDR3 totals 15 residues. With 2 bases removed from V and 1 base from J, the gap between germline ends came to 9 bases. CDR3 amino acids: CASSLSGGSGNTIYF. In DNA, the CDR3 is TGTGCCAGCAGCTTATCTGGTGGATCTGGAAACACCATATATTTT.

This chain joins TRBV28 and TRBJ2-2, with 9 bases lining up with TRBD2. Per the germline V gene, CDR1 is MDHEN and CDR2 is SYDVKM. J lost 5 bases, V lost 3 bases, and 4 bases had no gene match. The CDR3 spans 15 residues. Written as DNA, the CDR3 is TGTGCCAGCAGTTTCGCGCGGGAGGGTACCGGGGAGCTGTTTTTT. Amino acid sequence: CASSFAREGTGELFF. The full variable domain, its missing parts supplied by reference TRBV28 and TRBJ2-2, is DVKVTQSSRYLVKRTGEKVFLECVQDMDHENMFWYRQDPGLGLRLIYFSYDVKMKEKGDIPEGYSVSREKKERFSLILESASTNQTSMYLCASSFAREGTGELFFGEGSRLTVL.

V is TRBV5-6 and J is TRBJ2-5; D is unresolved. This CDR3 comprises 14 residues. Germline lookup yields CDR1 SGHDT and CDR2 YYEEEE. Trimming cost V 4 bases and J 0 bases, with 10 bases left between them. The DNA for the CDR3 is TGTGCCAGCAGCCGAGATCGGTACCAAGAGACCCAGTACTTC. Translation: CASSRDRYQETQYF.

This clonotype was seen repeatedly, ten times or more. The V call is TRBV12-3 or TRBV12-4, the J call TRBJ1-1; 7 bases align to TRBD1. The CDR3 sequence is 14 residues long. J lost 1 base, V lost 5 bases, and 4 bases had no gene match. The CDR3 DNA reads as TGTGCCAGCAGTCCAAACAGGGGGAACACTGAAGCTTTCTTT. This encodes CASSPNRGNTEAFF.

Ten or more counts support this clonotype. This chain joins TRBV28 and TRBJ2-7; tentatively, D is TRBD1 (5 bases). V was clipped by 5 bases and J by 2 bases, with 13 bases between them. Germline loops: CDR1 MDHEN, CDR2 SYDVKM. This CDR3 has 14 amino acids. Here the CDR3 DNA reads TGTGCCAGCAGTGAAGGGCAGGGCCCCTACGAGCAGTACTTC. Protein: CASSEGQGPYEQYF.

This chain links TRBV7-3 with TRBJ2-1, with D unresolved. The V end was cut by 3 bases, the J end by 4 bases, with 13 bases between. The germline CDR1 and CDR2 sequences are SGHTA and FQGTGA. This CDR3 spans 15 amino acids. CDR3 sequence reads: CASSFGTEIYNEQFF. In DNA, the CDR3 is TGTGCCAGCAGCTTTGGAACAGAGATATACAATGAGCAGTTCTTC.

With regard to this clonotype: A much larger clone is a single base away; this may be a read error. V and J are TRBV6-1 and TRBJ2-7; D uncertain. Germline V gene sequence: CDR1 MNHNS, CDR2 SASEGT. This CDR3 contains 13 residues. V dropped 4 bases and J dropped 0 bases, with 7 bases sitting between them. CDR3 bases: TGTGCCAGCAGTGGCACAAACTCCTACGAGCAGTACTTC. It yields the protein CASSGTNSYEQYF.

The chain uses TRBV18 and TRBJ1-5; D may be TRBD1 (5 bases). V was cut by 3 bases and J by 6 bases, with 15 bases left in between. Germline CDR1 reads KGHSH; CDR2 reads LQKENI. This CDR3 is 15 amino acids long. CDR3 residues: CASSPGASGGQPQHF. The CDR3 DNA reads as TGTGCCAGCTCACCGGGCGCCTCGGGGGGTCAGCCCCAGCATTTT.

This clonotype was counted at least ten times. CDR3 amino acids: CASSPSAGNGETQYF. In DNA form, the CDR3 reads TGTGCCAGCAGCCCCTCGGCAGGGAATGGAGAGACCCAGTACTTC. V and J are TRBV3-1 and TRBJ2-5, with a tentative D call TRBD1 (5 bases). Looked up from germline, CDR1 is LGHDT and CDR2 is YNNKEL (reference sequence). Trimming pared 4 bases from V and 4 bases from J, leaving 16 bases between. This CDR3 comprises 15 residues.

This clonotype was recorded a few times. The chain combines TRBV6-1 with TRBJ1-4, with D unresolved. The germline CDR1 and CDR2 sequences are MNHNS and SASEGT. This CDR3 is 12 amino acids long. The ends were cut back, 11 bases at V and 7 bases at J, with 14 bases in the middle. The CDR3: CACRREAEKLFF. The CDR3 coding sequence is TGTGCCTGCCGGAGGGAAGCTGAAAAACTGTTTTTT.

The gene calls are TRBV15 and TRBJ2-1; 10 bases align to TRBD1. CDR3 length: 15 residues. Germline trimming cut 2 bases from V and 9 bases from J; bases unmatched to any gene: 7. The germline gives CDR1 LNHNV, CDR2 YYDKDF (reference sequence). The CDR3 loop reads CATSRPTGQGTEQFF. The CDR3 DNA reads as TGTGCCACCAGCAGACCCACGGGACAGGGGACTGAGCAGTTCTTC. Using reference TRBV15 and TRBJ2-1 for the parts outside the CDR3, the full variable domain is DAMVIQNPRYQVTQFGKPVTLSCSQTLNHNVMYWYQQKSSQAPKLLFHYYDKDFNNEADTPDNFQSRRPNTSFCFLDIRSPGLGDTAMYLCATSRPTGQGTEQFFGPGTRLTVL.

This rearrangement joins TRBV6-2 or TRBV6-3 to TRBJ2-7; D is perhaps TRBD1 (5 bases). The CDR3 spans 13 residues. V lost 10 bases and J lost 2, with 15 bases in between. The V gene's germline CDR1 is MNHEY and CDR2 SVGEGT. CDR3 sequence reads: CATTWGTTYEQYF. In DNA, the CDR3 is TGTGCCACCACATGGGGCACTACCTACGAGCAGTACTTC.

This clonotype was recorded a few times. The chain links TRBV7-8 to TRBJ1-1; possible D gene TRBD1, 5 bases. This CDR3 has 14 amino acids. Trimming took off 5 bases at V and 3 bases at J, with 13 bases between the two ends. Germline V gives CDR1 SGHVS, CDR2 FQNEAQ. The CDR3 DNA reads TGTGCCAGCAGCCCAGTGGGGGAATACACTGAAGCTTTCTTT. Its translation: CASSPVGEYTEAFF.

This chain links TRBV4-1 with TRBJ2-7; 9 positions match TRBD1. The V gene's germline CDR1 is MGHRA and CDR2 YSYEKL. This CDR3 spans 20 amino acids. V lost 4 bases and J lost 2; bases outside the gene matches: 21. CDR3 DNA: TGCGCCAGCAGCCCGACGACAACAGGGGGCCGTAATACCAACCCCTACGAGCAGTACTTC. Its protein product is CASSPTTTGGRNTNPYEQYF.

This clonotype occurred a few times. The chain joins TRBV19 to TRBJ2-7, with a possible D match to TRBD2 (5 bases). CDR3 size: 13 residues. V was shortened by 1 base and J by 5 bases, with 9 bases between the two germline ends. From germline, CDR1 is LNHDA and CDR2 SQIVND (reference sequence). CDR3 amino acids: CASSIGRGHEQYF. For the CDR3, the DNA is TGTGCCAGTAGTATAGGAAGAGGGCACGAGCAGTACTTC.

This sequence joins TRBV5-5 and TRBJ1-3; 10 bases align to TRBD1. Germline V gene data show CDR1 as SGHKS and CDR2 as YYEKEE (reference sequence). CDR3 length equals 14 residues. V gave up 4 bases and J gave up 7 bases; unmatched junction bases: 5. The DNA for the CDR3 is TGTGCCAGCAGCCCGTGGACAGGGGGGAACACCATATATTTT. As protein: CASSPWTGGNTIYF.

This clonotype was seen more than once but under ten times. V gene TRBV29-1 combines with J gene TRBJ2-3, with 7 nucleotides matching TRBD1. This CDR3 is built from 17 residues. V lost 6 bases to trimming and J lost 5 bases; unmatched junction nucleotides: 20. Germline assignment: CDR1 SQVTM and CDR2 ANQGSEA. The CDR3 loop is CSVAGTEDSPLGDTQYF. Here the CDR3 DNA reads TGCAGCGTGGCAGGGACAGAAGACTCACCCCTTGGAGATACGCAGTATTTT.

This clonotype was seen a single time. The chain combines TRBV6-2 or TRBV6-3 with TRBJ1-2; 7 bases match TRBD1. V was clipped by 5 bases and J by 6 bases; unmatched bases: 6. CDR3 length: 13 amino acids. Looked up from germline, CDR1 is MNHEY and CDR2 is SVGEGT. CDR3 in amino acids: CASSDRDRDGYTF. The CDR3 DNA follows: TGTGCCAGCAGTGACCGGGACAGAGATGGCTACACCTTC.

This clonotype has only a few counts. The rearrangement links TRBV19 to TRBJ2-5; no definite D call. Deletions cut 6 bases from V and 4 bases from J, with 15 bases between. Germline values: CDR1 LNHDA, CDR2 SQIVND (reference sequence). The CDR3 contains 14 residues. The CDR3 DNA sequence: TGTGCCAGTAGCACCTTCCAGGTGGGAGAGACCCAGTACTTC. Its protein product is CASSTFQVGETQYF.

About this clonotype: A read error is possible here, since a much larger clone lies one base away. The chain links TRBV6-5 to TRBJ2-5; D is unresolved. The CDR3 is made up of 11 amino acids. V gave up 2 bases and J gave up 5 bases, with 3 bases separating them. Per germline, CDR1 MNHEY and CDR2 SVGAGI. This chain's CDR3 is CASSYPETQYF. The CDR3 bases are TGTGCCAGCAGTTACCCGGAGACCCAGTACTTC.

The V call is TRBV19, the J call TRBJ1-1, with D unresolved. Trimming pared 3 bases from V and 1 base from J, leaving 9 bases between. The CDR3 totals 14 residues. Germline loops: CDR1 LNHDA, CDR2 SQIVND (reference sequence). Written as DNA, the CDR3 is TGTGCCAGTAGTATGATGGCAGCGAACACTGAAGCTTTCTTT. Translating gives CASSMMAANTEAFF.

This clonotype was seen at least ten times. This chain uses TRBV11-2 with TRBJ2-7; no clear D gene. The CDR3 totals 14 residues. The ends were cut back, 1 base at V and 0 bases at J, with 7 bases in the middle. Per germline, CDR1 SGHAT and CDR2 FQNNGV. Written as DNA, the CDR3 is TGTGCCAGCAGCTTAGGTTTGTACTCCTACGAGCAGTACTTC. This codes for CASSLGLYSYEQYF.

The table lists this clonotype with many counts. The genes are TRBV3-1 and TRBJ1-3; TRBD1 matches at 7 bases. The CDR3 covers 16 residues. After removal of 5 bases from V and 0 bases from J, the junction contained 7 bases not matched to a gene. The germline CDR1 and CDR2 sequences are LGHDT and YNNKEL (reference sequence). CDR3 in DNA: TGTGCCAGCAGCTCCGGGACAGTTTTCTCTGGAAACACCATATATTTT. Translation gives CASSSGTVFSGNTIYF.

This clonotype was seen many times. This chain links TRBV18 with TRBJ1-2; D gene uncertain. This CDR3 has 12 residues. Deletions cut 6 bases from V and 0 bases from J, with 5 bases between. Germline V CDR1 and CDR2: KGHSH, LQKENI. The CDR3 loop reads CASSGANYGYTF. The CDR3 DNA sequence: TGTGCCAGCTCGGGAGCTAACTATGGCTACACCTTC.

This clonotype has ten or more counts. J is TRBJ2-7 and V is TRBV6-1, with 7 positions matching TRBD1. Germline V gene lookup returns CDR1 MNHNS and CDR2 SASEGT. CDR3 length equals 14 residues. V shed 6 bases, J shed 6 bases, and the junction held 11 bases outside the gene matches. CDR3 nucleotides: TGTGCCAGCAGGAGCCCTGGACAGGTCTTCGAGCAGTACTTC. Its protein product is CASRSPGQVFEQYF.